These T cell receptor beta chains were read from a single sample in a study of OX40 agonist ivuxolimab in advanced cancers. Some clones are missing from TCRdb's copy, which holds only in-frame ones; the method was immunoSEQ multiplex PCR. The sample holds 65,000 to 80,000 clones, roughly 90% seen once. The starting material was CD4+ or CD8+ T cells sorted from blood, obtained in a trial of the OX40 agonist ivuxolimab. All receptors come from an adult with an advanced solid tumor such as melanoma, head and neck, liver or kidney cancer. The CDR3 runs from the conserved cysteine through the conserved F or W. Fields, in order: clone size, J gene, D gene, V gene, CDR3 protein, CDR3 DNA. D genes are given only for firm matches. Clone size appears in some rows only: once, few, many, or a class for an expanded clone.

- | TRBJ2-3 | TRBD1 | TRBV27 | CASSLSPGQGVDTQYF | TGTGCCAGCAGTCTTTCACCGGGACAGGGGGTAGATACGCAGTATTTT
- | TRBJ2-7 | TRBD1 | TRBV9 | CASSAATGGSSYEQYF | TGTGCCAGCAGCGCCGCAACAGGGGGAAGCTCCTACGAGCAGTACTTC
- | TRBJ2-1 | - | TRBV10-2 | CASSEGAVEQFF | TGCGCCAGCAGTGAAGGGGCCGTAGAGCAGTTCTTC
- | TRBJ2-2 | - | TRBV6-5 | CASSYLGPDTGELFF | TGTGCCAGCAGTTACTTGGGGCCGGACACCGGGGAGCTGTTTTTT
- | TRBJ1-3 | - | TRBV4-3 | CASSQDSRLSGNTIYF | TGCGCCAGCAGCCAAGATTCTCGGCTCTCTGGAAACACCATATATTTT
- | TRBJ2-2 | - | TRBV10-3 | CAIMGGSERGELFF | TGTGCCATCATGGGGGGCTCGGAACGAGGGGAGCTGTTTTTT
- | TRBJ2-1 | TRBD1 | TRBV27 | CASSHGTASYNEQFF | TGTGCCTCCTCTCACGGGACAGCCTCCTACAATGAGCAGTTCTTC
- | TRBJ1-3 | - | TRBV28 | CASSTFPTDSGNTIYF | TGTGCCAGCAGTACATTCCCGACAGACTCTGGAAACACCATATATTTT
- | TRBJ1-4 | TRBD1 | TRBV13 | CASSSFGTVTNEKLFF | TGTGCCAGCAGCTCTTTTGGGACAGTCACTAATGAAAAACTGTTTTTT
- | TRBJ2-2 | - | TRBV19 | CASSRTVSGAGELFF | TGTGCCAGTAGTAGGACTGTCTCTGGGGCCGGGGAGCTGTTTTTT
- | TRBJ1-2 | - | TRBV7-5 | CARSSQGTGGYTF | TGTGCCAGAAGCTCGCAGGGGACAGGCGGCTACACCTTC
- | TRBJ2-5 | - | TRBV9 | CASSAWTVAPQRETQYF | TGTGCCAGCAGCGCCTGGACAGTGGCCCCCCAAAGAGAGACCCAGTACTTC
- | TRBJ2-7 | - | TRBV27 | CASSLPGRALSEQYF | TGTGCCAGCAGTTTACCGGGCAGGGCCCTCAGTGAGCAGTACTTC
- | TRBJ2-3 | TRBD2 | TRBV27 | CASSLIASGGTDTQYF | TGTGCCAGCAGTTTGATCGCTAGCGGGGGCACAGATACGCAGTATTTT
- | TRBJ1-1 | TRBD1 | TRBV10-1 | CASRTPGTGGNTEAFF | TGCGCCAGCAGGACTCCCGGGACAGGAGGGAACACTGAAGCTTTCTTT
- | TRBJ2-2 | TRBD1 | TRBV9 | CASSPALGRGQTGELFF | TGTGCCAGCAGCCCCGCATTGGGCAGGGGGCAGACCGGGGAGCTGTTTTTT
- | TRBJ2-7 | TRBD2 | TRBV2 | CASSEMGLAGYEQYF | TGTGCCAGCAGTGAAATGGGACTAGCGGGATACGAGCAGTACTTC
- | TRBJ2-7 | TRBD2 | TRBV13 | CASSIPSGGDSYEQYF | TGTGCCAGCAGCATCCCTAGCGGGGGGGATTCCTACGAGCAGTACTTC
once | TRBJ2-7 | TRBD2 | TRBV7-6 | CASSPGLAGPYEQYF | TGTGCCAGCAGCCCTGGACTAGCGGGGCCCTACGAGCAGTACTTC
- | TRBJ1-1 | - | TRBV9 | CASSAHPGHDTEAFF | TGTGCCAGCAGCGCCCACCCGGGACATGACACTGAAGCTTTCTTT
- | TRBJ2-2 | TRBD1 | TRBV5-1 | CASSFYGTGFGELFF | TGCGCCAGCAGCTTTTACGGGACAGGGTTCGGGGAGCTGTTTTTT
- | TRBJ1-1 | - | TRBV13 | CASSLAPGMNTEAFF | TGTGCCAGCAGCTTAGCGCCGGGGATGAACACTGAAGCTTTCTTT
- | TRBJ2-3 | TRBD2 | TRBV13 | CASSGAGGGTDTQYF | TGTGCCAGCAGCGGAGCGGGGGGGGGCACAGATACGCAGTATTTT
- | TRBJ2-1 | - | TRBV19 | CASSIWGNEQFF | TGTGCCAGTAGTATCTGGGGCAATGAGCAGTTCTTC
- | TRBJ2-3 | - | TRBV11-2 | CASSLPRISTDTQYF | TGTGCCAGCAGCTTGCCCAGAATTAGCACAGATACGCAGTATTTT
- | TRBJ2-1 | - | TRBV6-6 | CASGYQVSGEQFF | TGTGCCAGCGGTTATCAGGTTAGCGGAGAGCAGTTCTTC
- | TRBJ1-2 | - | TRBV23-1 | CASKRESCGYTF | TGCGCCAGCAAAAGGGAGAGTTGTGGCTACACCTTC
- | TRBJ2-7 | - | TRBV11-2 | CASSLGISGPQYF | TGTGCCAGCAGCTTAGGGATTTCGGGGCCACAGTACTTC
- | TRBJ1-5 | - | TRBV27 | CASSYSGVGNQPQHF | TGTGCCAGCAGTTATTCAGGGGTAGGCAATCAGCCCCAGCATTTT
few | TRBJ1-6 | - | TRBV2 | CASSEWGAGGESPLHF | TGTGCCAGCAGTGAATGGGGGGCAGGCGGGGAATCACCCCTCCACTTT
- | TRBJ2-3 | TRBD1 | TRBV6-4 | CATSGTGDADTQYF | TGTGCCACGTCCGGGACAGGGGATGCAGATACGCAGTATTTT
few | TRBJ1-1 | - | TRBV7-9 | CASSFGPTEAFF | TGTGCCAGCAGCTTCGGGCCAACTGAAGCTTTCTTT
- | TRBJ1-5 | - | TRBV27 | CASSPGLLGQPQHF | TGTGCCAGCAGTCCAGGGTTATTAGGACAGCCCCAGCATTTT
- | TRBJ2-1 | - | TRBV19 | CASSIGWLGSYNEQFF | TGTGCCAGTAGTATTGGTTGGCTTGGTTCCTACAATGAGCAGTTCTTC
- | TRBJ1-2 | - | TRBV9 | CASSVDPTTTNYGYTF | TGTGCCAGCAGCGTGGACCCGACGACTACTAACTATGGCTACACCTTC
- | TRBJ1-5 | - | TRBV5-6 | CASRNRYSNQPQHF | TGTGCCAGCAGGAATAGGTACAGCAATCAGCCCCAGCATTTT
- | TRBJ2-3 | TRBD2 | TRBV14 | CASSQDFRGGLRWADTQYF | TGTGCCAGCAGCCAAGATTTTCGGGGGGGCCTCAGATGGGCAGATACGCAGTATTTT
- | TRBJ2-1 | - | TRBV7-9 | CASSSPDYSSYNEQFF | TGTGCCAGCAGCTCTCCCGACTATAGCTCCTACAATGAGCAGTTCTTC
- | TRBJ2-5 | TRBD1 | TRBV27 | CASSFLTGGQETQYF | TGTGCCAGCAGTTTCCTGACAGGGGGGCAAGAGACCCAGTACTTC
- | TRBJ2-6 | - | TRBV6-1 | CASSEQVGANVLTF | TGTGCCAGCAGTGAACAGGTTGGGGCCAACGTCCTGACTTTC
- | TRBJ2-7 | TRBD1 | TRBV7-2 | CASSHPGGTYEQYF | TGTGCCAGCAGCCACCCAGGGGGAACCTACGAGCAGTACTTC
- | TRBJ2-3 | TRBD2 | TRBV7-3 | CASSSTSGGTDTQYF | TGTGCCAGCAGCTCAACTAGCGGGGGCACAGATACGCAGTATTTT
- | TRBJ2-3 | - | TRBV5-8 | CASSLATGENTDTQYF | TGTGCCAGCAGCTTGGCAACAGGAGAAAACACAGATACGCAGTATTTT
- | TRBJ2-7 | TRBD1 | TRBV11-2 | CASSLEPLTGGEQYF | TGTGCCAGCAGCTTAGAACCTTTAACAGGGGGGGAGCAGTACTTC
- | TRBJ2-3 | - | TRBV29-1 | CSVGPKGTDTQYF | TGCAGCGTAGGACCAAAGGGCACAGATACGCAGTATTTT